This paragraph covers one TCR beta chain sequence. Its antigen is undetermined. The sample is drawn from a study of shared clonotypes between healthy human individuals. At the level of the study: Aged 18 to 49, the donors were a couple of women and a few men.

CDR1 and CDR2 from the germline V gene are SEHNR and FQNEAQ (reference sequence). The CDR3 runs to 15 residues. V trimming: 5 bases; J trimming: 0 bases; junction bases outside the gene matches: 6. The study, taken as a whole, reports: Researchers found naive subsets generally carried larger estimated richness than memory subsets. All-four-donor shared clonotypes had higher generation probabilities than non-shared clonotypes did.

The authors distributed each subset's genomic DNA evenly over several immunoSEQ plates. Sequencing used immunoSEQ multiplex PCR; TCRdb keeps in-frame clones, though not all of them. The profile shows about 680,000 clones, 90% to 95% of them singletons. CD45RO-negative cells were positively selected for CCR7, leaving out terminally differentiated effector memory CD45RA+ cells. The clonotype was recovered from a man aged 25 to 45 in good health. The V gene is TRBV7-9, the J gene TRBJ1-1; 7 bases fit TRBD1. What was sequenced was naive CD8+ T cells sorted from blood. CDR3 loop: CASSPHRGLNTEAFF. The CDR3 DNA is TGTGCCAGCAGCCCCCACAGGGGCCTGAACACTGAAGCTTTCTTT.